This T cell receptor beta chain was recorded in a study of T cell changes during pregnancy in multiple sclerosis. The V and J ends lost 0 bases and 7 bases respectively, with 13 bases between them. The germline V gene has CDR1 SGHRS and CDR2 YFSETQ. There are 14 residues in the CDR3. This clone was seen more than once but under ten times. Repertoires were generated with immunoSEQ multiplex PCR, while TCRdb's copy carries only in-frame clones and drops some. The sample holds over 50,000 clones, approximately 91% seen once. The material was peripheral blood, obtained in the first trimester of pregnancy. The chain joins TRBV5-1 to TRBJ1-1; tentatively, D is TRBD1 (6 bases). The clonotype originates from a female donor with multiple sclerosis, enrolled in a pregnancy study. CDR3 sequence (DNA): TGCGCCAGCAGCTTGGGTTTGGGGGACATTGAAGCTTTCTTT. Translating it yields CASSLGLGDIEAFF. Combining the CDR3 with reference TRBV5-1 and TRBJ1-1 gives the whole variable domain KAGVTQTPRYLIKTRGQQVTLSCSPISGHRSVSWYQQTPGQGLQFLFEYFSETQRNKGNFPGRFSGRQFSNSRSEMNVSTLELGDSALYLCASSLGLGDIEAFFGQGTRLTVV.